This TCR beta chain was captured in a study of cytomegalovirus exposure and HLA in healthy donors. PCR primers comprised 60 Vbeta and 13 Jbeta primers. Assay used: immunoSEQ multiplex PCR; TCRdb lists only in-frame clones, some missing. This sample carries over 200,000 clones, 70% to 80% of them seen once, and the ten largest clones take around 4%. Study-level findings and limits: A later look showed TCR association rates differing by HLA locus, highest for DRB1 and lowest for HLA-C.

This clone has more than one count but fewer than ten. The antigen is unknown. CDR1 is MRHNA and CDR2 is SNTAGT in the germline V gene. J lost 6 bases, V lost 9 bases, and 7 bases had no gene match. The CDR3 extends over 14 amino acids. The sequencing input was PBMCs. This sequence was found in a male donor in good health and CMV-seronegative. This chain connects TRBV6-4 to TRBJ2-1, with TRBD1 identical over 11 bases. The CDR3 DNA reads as TGTGCCAGAGGAGGGACAGGGGGTACCAATGAGCAGTTCTTC. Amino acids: CARGGTGGTNEQFF.